Following are 12 T cell receptor beta chains from one sample sequenced in a study of shared clonotypes between healthy human individuals. TCRdb's copy holds only in-frame clones and misses some; the assay was immunoSEQ multiplex PCR. The repertoire holds some 2.4 million clones, with roughly 93% as singletons. Sequencing was carried out using naive CD4+ T cells from PBMCs. Subset noted: CD45RA+ positively selected. These receptors all stem from a man younger than 30 in good health. Some clones in this sample may be carry-over from other donors' samples.

The rearrangement links TRBV7-3 to TRBJ2-2; no clear D. The CDR3 consists of 13 residues. The V and J ends lost 2 bases and 13 bases respectively, with 14 bases between them. Per germline, CDR1 SGHTA and CDR2 FQGTGA. CDR3 nucleotides: TGTGCCAGCAGCTTACAGCCAGCCTCTGGGCTGTTTTTT. Protein: CASSLQPASGLFF.

Of note for this clone: One junction end disagrees with the germline gene, perhaps due to a read error. The chain carries TRBV7-3 and TRBJ1-2; D is possibly TRBD1 (5 bases). Germline V gives CDR1 SGHTA, CDR2 FQGTGA. CDR3 length: 11 residues. The CDR3 sequence: CASSPGGAVHF. The CDR3 DNA reads TGTGCCAGCAGCCCCGGAGGGGCGGTACACTTC.

The chain is built from TRBV6-1 and TRBJ1-2, with D uncertain. The V and J ends lost 4 bases and 5 bases respectively, with 11 bases between them. Germline CDR1 reads MNHNS; CDR2 reads SASEGT. The CDR3 extends over 13 amino acids. DNA for the CDR3: TGTGCCAGCAGTGGTAGACCTGTGTATGGCTACACCTTC. Amino acids: CASSGRPVYGYTF.

CDR3 sequence reads: CASSLGGLNEKLFF. For the CDR3, the DNA is TGTGCCAGCAGTCTTGGGGGCTTAAATGAAAAACTGTTTTTT. The chain joins TRBV28 to TRBJ1-4; a possible D gene is TRBD1 (6 bases). The germline CDR1 and CDR2 sequences are MDHEN and SYDVKM. Trimming removed 5 bases at V and 5 bases at J, with 12 bases between. This CDR3 contains 14 residues.

The rearrangement uses TRBV18 and TRBJ1-5, with TRBD1 as a possible D gene (5 bases). Germline V CDR1 and CDR2: KGHSH, LQKENI. CDR3 length: 16 residues. The V gene lost 3 bases and the J gene lost 0 bases, with 12 bases spanning the gap. The CDR3 DNA follows: TGTGCCAGCTCACCCCCTGGGGGACTTAGCAATCAGCCCCAGCATTTT. Translated, it gives CASSPPGGLSNQPQHF.

The rearrangement joins TRBV28 to TRBJ2-5; possibly TRBD1 or TRBD2 for D (5 bases each). The CDR3 consists of 13 residues. V lost 4 bases and J lost 5, with 11 bases in between. Per the germline V gene, CDR1 is MDHEN and CDR2 is SYDVKM. The CDR3 DNA reads as TGTGCCAGCAGTTCCTCGGGGCGGGAGACCCAGTACTTC. As protein: CASSSSGRETQYF.

CDR3 protein: CASSTTVGGAEAFF. DNA for the CDR3: TGTGCCAGCAGCACAACCGTGGGGGGAGCTGAAGCTTTCTTT. This chain joins TRBV7-2 and TRBJ1-1; a weak D match, TRBD1 (5 bases). This CDR3 has 14 amino acids. CDR1 is SGHTA, CDR2 FQGNSA, per germline. V was cut by 5 bases and J by 6 bases, with 16 bases left in between. Based on the CDR3 plus reference TRBV7-2 and TRBJ1-1, the full variable domain is GAGVSQSPSNKVTEKGKDVELRCDPISGHTALYWYRQSLGQGLEFLIYFQGNSAPDKSGLPSDRFSAERTGGSVSTLTIQRTQQEDSAVYLCASSTTVGGAEAFFGQGTRLTVV.

This clone was counted once. V and J are TRBV9 and TRBJ1-4; tentatively, D is TRBD1 (5 bases). CDR1 and CDR2 (germline): SGDLS, YYNGEE. V lost 0 bases and J lost 8, with 14 bases in between. This CDR3 comprises 15 residues. This CDR3 is CASSVDGGVEEKLFF. The CDR3 DNA reads TGTGCCAGCAGCGTAGACGGAGGGGTTGAAGAAAAACTGTTTTTT.

The CDR3 protein is CAWRSGELFF. The CDR3 DNA is TGTGCCTGGAGATCAGGGGAGCTGTTTTTT. The chain joins TRBV30 to TRBJ2-2; D not certain. The ends were cut back, 3 bases at V and 8 bases at J, with 4 bases in the middle. Germline V CDR1 and CDR2: GTSNPN, SVGIG (reference sequence). The length of the CDR3 is 10 residues.

The chain recombines TRBV6-6 with TRBJ2-5; D is unclear. From germline, CDR1 is MNHNY and CDR2 SVGAGI (reference sequence). The CDR3 loop spans 11 amino acids. Trimming stripped 8 bases from V and 3 bases from J, with 7 bases between. The CDR3 sequence: CASGTKETQYF. The CDR3 DNA sequence: TGTGCCAGCGGTACCAAAGAGACCCAGTACTTC.

V is TRBV6-4 and J is TRBJ1-1; D ambiguous. The V gene lost 5 bases and the J gene lost 0 bases, with 7 bases spanning the gap. Germline CDR1 reads MRHNA; CDR2 reads SNTAGT. The CDR3 loop spans 13 amino acids. The CDR3 here is CASSNTVNTEAFF. As DNA, the CDR3 is TGTGCCAGCAGTAACACCGTGAACACTGAAGCTTTCTTT.

V gene TRBV28 combines with J gene TRBJ1-2; weak D call: TRBD1 (5 bases). This CDR3 region has 14 residues. CDR1 is MDHEN and CDR2 is SYDVKM in the germline V gene. V lost 7 bases to trimming and J lost 2 bases, with 14 bases between them. CDR3 residues: CASTFGGRNYGYTF. The CDR3 coding sequence is TGTGCCAGCACGTTTGGGGGACGGAACTATGGCTACACCTTC.